The T cell receptor (beta chain) under discussion was sequenced for a study of T-cell reconstitution after alpha-beta-depleted transplantation in children. Unique molecular identifiers were built into the TCRbeta library. TCRdb processed the PCR reads anew with MiXCR; each CDR3 protein has one entry. The sample lists 240,000 or so distinct CDR3 sequences, under 9.5% occurring once. Broader study findings: One year post-transplant, T-cell counts and diversity were largely derived from T cells produced anew. As was reported, about two months after transplant, alpha-beta T cells came from several hundred expanded graft clones.

On this clonotype: No antigen is known for it. A read error may explain this, as a much larger clone is one base away.

The CDR3 runs 13 residues. Germline V gene lookup returns CDR1 SNHLY and CDR2 FYNNEI. This chain connects TRBV2 to TRBJ2-3; no firm D call. The TCR sequence derives from a male patient aged 10 to 17 who had a stem cell transplant for acute lymphoblastic leukemia, so the T cells may come from the graft donor. The sequences come from PBMCs, mostly from graft donor cells, collected 180 days after TCRalphabeta/CD19-depleted stem cell transplant. CDR3 nucleotide sequence: TGTGCCAGCAGTGAAGCGCGTTCAGATACGCGGTATTTT. This codes for CASSEARSDTRYF.